These 5 T cell receptor beta chains came from one sample sequenced in a study of OX40 agonist ivuxolimab in advanced cancers. The data were produced by immunoSEQ multiplex PCR, yet TCRdb's version contains in-frame clones alone and is incomplete. The sample comprises 70,000 to 95,000 clones, 88% of which are singletons, and about 0.76% rests with the top ten. Sequencing was performed on CD4+ or CD8+ T cells sorted from blood, taken in a trial of the OX40 agonist ivuxolimab. The receptors shown here come from an adult with an advanced solid tumor such as melanoma, head and neck, liver or kidney cancer.

This rearrangement joins TRBV29-1 to TRBJ1-2; the match to TRBD1 covers 8 bases. This CDR3 contains 13 residues. V trimming: 3 bases; J trimming: 4 bases; junction bases outside the gene matches: 4. Germline V CDR1 and CDR2: SQVTM, ANQGSEA. CDR3 in amino acids: CSVESGGPYGYTF. The CDR3 DNA reads as TGCAGCGTTGAGTCAGGGGGCCCCTATGGCTACACCTTC.

The chain recombines TRBV28 with TRBJ1-4; possibly TRBD1 for D (5 bases). The CDR3 loop spans 14 amino acids. Germline V gives CDR1 MDHEN, CDR2 SYDVKM. The ends were cut back, 7 bases at V and 8 bases at J, with 17 bases in the middle. CDR3 loop: CASTRVGLQEKLFF. As DNA, the CDR3 is TGTGCCAGCACCCGGGTGGGGCTGCAGGAAAAACTGTTTTTT.

This chain connects TRBV5-1 to TRBJ2-5; 7 positions agree with TRBD1. The V and J ends lost 0 bases and 2 bases, in that order; junction bases with no gene match: 1. Per germline, CDR1 SGHRS and CDR2 YFSETQ. The CDR3 has 14 amino acids. CDR3 sequence reads: CASSLGQGQETQYF. CDR3 coding DNA: TGCGCCAGCAGCTTGGGACAGGGTCAAGAGACCCAGTACTTC. Full variable domain (outside the CDR3, taken from reference TRBV5-1 and TRBJ2-5): KAGVTQTPRYLIKTRGQQVTLSCSPISGHRSVSWYQQTPGQGLQFLFEYFSETQRNKGNFPGRFSGRQFSNSRSEMNVSTLELGDSALYLCASSLGQGQETQYFGPGTRLLVL.

The chain combines TRBV7-9 with TRBJ2-6; D call uncertain. The V end lost 0 bases, the J end lost 2 bases, and 5 bases lay between the germline ends. The germline V gene has CDR1 SEHNR and CDR2 FQNEAQ (reference sequence). There are 15 residues in the CDR3. CDR3 coding DNA: TGTGCCAGCAGCTTAGCGGGGACTGGGGCCAACGTCCTGACTTTC. Its translation is CASSLAGTGANVLTF.

The chain joins TRBV6-1 to TRBJ2-2; TRBD1 matches 11 bases. Trimming removed 6 bases from V and 3 bases from J; junction bases left unmatched: 0. CDR1 MNHNS and CDR2 SASEGT come from the germline V gene. This CDR3 has 14 amino acids. The CDR3 bases are TGTGCCAGCAGGGGACAGGGGGACACCGGGGAGCTGTTTTTT. Its protein product is CASRGQGDTGELFF.